These 5 T cell receptor beta chains were all obtained from the same sample, sequenced in a study of cytotoxic CD8 clonotypes in ibrutinib-treated CLL. Sequencing was performed with immunoSEQ multiplex PCR; in TCRdb, only in-frame clones are kept and a portion is missing. The table includes roughly 130,000 clones, approximately 90% detected once. Sequencing used PBMCs, obtained after 12 months of ibrutinib treatment. The receptors come from a human donor with chronic lymphocytic leukemia.

This rearrangement joins TRBV27 to TRBJ2-6, with D unclear. CDR1 is MNHEY and CDR2 is SMNVEV in the germline V gene (reference sequence). V was cut by 8 bases and J by 0 bases, with 8 bases left in between. This CDR3 is built from 14 residues. CDR3 nucleotides: TGTGCCAGCGCTGCTAGCTCTGGGGCCAACGTCCTGACTTTC. It yields the protein CASAASSGANVLTF. Filled out from reference TRBV27 and TRBJ2-6, the complete variable domain reads EAQVTQNPRYLITVTGKKLTVTCSQNMNHEYMSWYRQDPGLGLRQIYYSMNVEVTDKGDVPEGYKVSRKEKRNFPLILESPSPNQTSLYFCASAASSGANVLTFGAGSRLTVL.

The V gene is TRBV5-1, the J gene TRBJ2-7; D is uncertain. The germline V gene encodes CDR1 SGHRS and CDR2 YFSETQ. This CDR3 comprises 13 residues. The germline V and J ends were trimmed by 0 bases and 3 bases, with 7 bases remaining between them. The CDR3 DNA reads as TGCGCCAGCAGCTTGGCCTCAGTCTACGAGCAGTACTTC. Residues: CASSLASVYEQYF.

The J gene is TRBJ2-3, the V gene TRBV6-5; TRBD2 is a possible D gene (5 bases). CDR3 length: 14 amino acids. Trimming removed 6 bases from V and 5 bases from J, with 15 bases in between. The germline CDR1 and CDR2 sequences are MNHEY and SVGAGI. DNA of the CDR3: TGTGCCAGCAGGAACGCGGGTGGAGGAGATACGCAGTATTTT. It codes for CASRNAGGGDTQYF.

The rearrangement uses TRBV1 and TRBJ2-5; TRBD2 is the table's D call and was not checked against the DNA. TRBV1 is shown as a pseudogene. The CDR3 contains 14 residues. CDR3 amino acids: CTSSQADYKETQYF. The CDR3 region has the DNA TGCACCAGCAGCCAAGCGGACTACAAAGAGACCCAGTACTTC.

This chain uses TRBV9 with TRBJ2-3; D not certain. Germline-derived CDR1 and CDR2 are SGDLS and YYNGEE. The CDR3 loop spans 16 amino acids. V was pared by 0 bases and J by 2 bases, with 13 bases between. The CDR3: CASSVEGRPLTDTQYF. In DNA form, the CDR3 reads TGTGCCAGCAGCGTAGAGGGTAGGCCCCTCACAGATACGCAGTATTTT.